Below, 6 T cell receptor beta chains from the same sample are listed, as sequenced in a study of read filtering for tumor transcriptome and immune sequencing. Molecular barcoded adaptors covering alpha/delta and beta/gamma chains were used on approximately 440 ng RNA. A single record per CDR3 protein comes from TCRdb applying MiXCR to the reads. The sample contains about 60,000 distinct CDR3 sequences, approximately 14% of which appear only once. The specimen sequenced was a population of CD138-negative cells sorted from bone marrow. All receptors derive from a donor older than 35 with multiple myeloma.

This clonotype was observed at least ten times. The V gene is TRBV20-1, the J gene TRBJ2-7, with D possibly matching TRBD2 (6 bases). CDR3 length equals 13 residues. The germline V gene has CDR1 DFQATT and CDR2 SNEGSKA (reference sequence). V lost 2 bases and J lost 2, with 10 bases in between. Written as DNA, the CDR3 is TGCAGTGCTAGATCGGGCGGGACCTACGAGCAGTACTTC. Amino acids: CSARSGGTYEQYF.

This clonotype occurred many times. The genes are TRBV6-1 and TRBJ2-1; 9 bases map to TRBD2. The V gene's germline CDR1 is MNHNS and CDR2 SASEGT. J was trimmed by 4 bases and V by 6 bases; bases with no gene match: 4. CDR3 length: 14 amino acids. CDR3 protein: CASRRTSEYNEQFF. CDR3 nucleotides: TGTGCCAGCAGGCGGACTAGCGAGTACAATGAGCAGTTCTTC.

This clonotype occurred many times. V gene TRBV19 combines with J gene TRBJ2-5, with a tentative D call TRBD1 (5 bases). Trimming cost V 3 bases and J 3 bases, with 14 bases left between them. The V gene's germline CDR1 is LNHDA and CDR2 SQIVND (reference sequence). This CDR3 is 15 amino acids long. The CDR3 DNA reads TGTGCCAGTAGTATCCCCAGAAGGGGCGAAGAGACCCAGTACTTC. It codes for CASSIPRRGEETQYF.

This clonotype was counted ten times or more. The chain carries TRBV25-1 and TRBJ2-2; 9 bases fit TRBD1. Unmatched junction bases numbered 4, after V lost 2 bases and J lost 3 bases. Per germline, CDR1 MGHDK and CDR2 SYGVNS. The CDR3 is made up of 16 amino acids. The CDR3 protein is CASSEPGQGYTGELFF. CDR3 bases: TGTGCCAGCAGTGAACCGGGACAGGGCTACACCGGGGAGCTGTTTTTT. Looking up the rest from reference TRBV25-1 and TRBJ2-2 gives the full variable domain: EADIYQTPRYLVIGTGKKITLECSQTMGHDKMYWYQQDPGMELHLIHYSYGVNSTEKGDLSSESTVSRIRTEHFPLTLESARPSHTSQYLCASSEPGQGYTGELFFGEGSRLTVL.

This clonotype has more than one count but fewer than ten. The chain joins TRBV25-1 to TRBJ2-3; D is uncertain. The CDR3 is made up of 15 amino acids. The V and J ends lost 6 bases and 4 bases respectively, with 17 bases between them. CDR1 and CDR2 (germline): MGHDK, SYGVNS. CDR3 nucleotide sequence: TGTGCCAGCAGCGTCAGTGGTGACTGGGCAGATACGCAGTATTTT. This encodes CASSVSGDWADTQYF.

This clonotype was seen at least ten times. J is TRBJ2-2 and V is TRBV7-3; 7 bases fit TRBD2. Looked up from germline, CDR1 is SGHTA and CDR2 is FQGTGA. The CDR3 spans 17 residues. V shed 5 bases and J 4 bases; nucleotides not matched to a gene: 13. The DNA of the CDR3 is TGTGCCAGCAGCCGCCTTGGGGCGGGGGATTTCACCGGGGAGCTGTTTTTT. This encodes CASSRLGAGDFTGELFF.